This TCR beta chain was identified in a study of T cell repertoires in cytomegalovirus infection. Turning to the study itself: Indications came from public TCR beta signatures; they pointed to CMV infection and to a matching HLA type.

TCRdb re-called the reads with MiXCR, one entry per CDR3 protein. Seen here are roughly 180,000 distinct CDR3 sequences, about 22% observed once, and the top ten hold about 25%. Turning to this clonotype: Its target is unknown.

The sequence was collected from a human donor in good health (CMV status not recorded). Some clones in this sample may be carry-over from other donors' samples. Material: CD8+ T cells from cultured PBMCs, obtained from culture after CMV antigen stimulation.

The CDR3 coding sequence is TGTGCCAGTAGTACAGGGGGGGGCACTGAAGCTTTCTTT. As protein: CASSTGGGTEAFF. The J gene is TRBJ1-1, the V gene TRBV19; 7 bases match TRBD1. The germline gives CDR1 LNHDA, CDR2 SQIVND (reference sequence). Losses at the gene ends were 4 bases for V and 4 bases for J; bases not matched to a gene: 3. The CDR3 covers 13 residues.